The 30 T cell receptor beta chains below all came from one sample that was sequenced in a study of cytotoxic CD8 clonotypes in ibrutinib-treated CLL. TCRdb's copy holds only in-frame clones and misses some; the assay was immunoSEQ multiplex PCR. The data hold roughly 28,000 clones, with roughly 57% observed a single time. The sequenced sample was PBMCs, obtained before ibrutinib treatment. All receptors come from a human donor with chronic lymphocytic leukemia.

J is TRBJ2-1 and V is TRBV2, with 16 nucleotides matching TRBD2. CDR3 length: 19 amino acids. The V segment lost 6 bases and the J segment 5 bases; nucleotides outside the gene matches: 13. The V gene's germline CDR1 is SNHLY and CDR2 FYNNEI. As DNA, the CDR3 is TGTGCCAGCAGACAGCCGGGACTAGCGGGGGGGCCTAGGAACAATGAGCAGTTCTTC. It translates to CASRQPGLAGGPRNNEQFF.

This chain connects TRBV5-1 to TRBJ1-4; D might be TRBD1 (6 bases). Deletions cut 0 bases from V and 7 bases from J, with 13 bases between. CDR1 and CDR2 from the germline V gene are SGHRS and YFSETQ. The CDR3 sequence is 15 residues long. CDR3 in DNA: TGCGCCAGCAGCTTGGGTACCAGGGGTGGTGAAAAACTGTTTTTT. This sequence encodes CASSLGTRGGEKLFF. The whole variable domain, remainder taken from reference TRBV5-1 and TRBJ1-4, is KAGVTQTPRYLIKTRGQQVTLSCSPISGHRSVSWYQQTPGQGLQFLFEYFSETQRNKGNFPGRFSGRQFSNSRSEMNVSTLELGDSALYLCASSLGTRGGEKLFFGSGTQLSVL.

CDR3 region: CASGLTGVCQPQHF. Here the CDR3 DNA reads TGTGCCAGCGGTTTAACAGGGGTATGTCAGCCCCAGCATTTT. V gene TRBV21-1 combines with J gene TRBJ1-5; the table calls TRBD1, which could not be checked here. TRBV21-1 is annotated as a pseudogene. The length of the CDR3 is 14 residues.

The V gene is TRBV5-6, the J gene TRBJ2-7; D remains unclear. Germline loops: CDR1 SGHDT, CDR2 YYEEEE. The germline V and J ends were trimmed by 1 base and 5 bases, with 4 bases remaining between them. The length of the CDR3 is 11 residues. In DNA, the CDR3 is TGTGCCAGCAGCTTGCGTAACGAGCAGTACTTC. Residues: CASSLRNEQYF.

The chain combines TRBV28 with TRBJ1-5; possibly TRBD1 for D (6 bases). V was trimmed by 6 bases and J by 5 bases, leaving 17 bases between them. Looked up from germline, CDR1 is MDHEN and CDR2 is SYDVKM. CDR3 length: 15 amino acids. The CDR3 reads CASSGDRSPYQPQHF. CDR3 DNA sequence: TGTGCCAGCAGCGGCGACAGGAGCCCGTATCAGCCCCAGCATTTT.

V and J are TRBV5-4 and TRBJ2-6; D is perhaps TRBD2 (6 bases). The germline gives CDR1 SGHNT, CDR2 YYREEE (reference sequence). With 5 bases removed from V and 2 bases from J, the gap between germline ends came to 14 bases. The CDR3 is 16 residues long. CDR3 sequence: CASRNPRGTGANVLTF. The CDR3 DNA reads TGTGCCAGCAGAAACCCACGGGGGACTGGGGCCAACGTCCTGACTTTC.

Note on this clone: The junction departs from germline at one end; a sequencing error may be responsible. V is TRBV7-7 and J is TRBJ2-3, with TRBD2 matching over 9 bases. The germline CDR1 and CDR2 sequences are SSHAT and FNYEAQ (reference sequence). The CDR3 is 16 amino acids. CDR3 DNA: TGTGCTAGCAGCTTGGGGACTAGCATTTTCGCAGATACGCAGTATTTT. Its translation: CASSLGTSIFADTQYF.

The chain employs TRBV6-1 and TRBJ1-2; 9 bases line up with TRBD1. V lost 6 bases, J lost 4 bases, and 9 bases stayed unmatched. CDR1 is MNHNS and CDR2 is SASEGT in the germline V gene. CDR3 size: 15 residues. This chain's CDR3 is CASSDNRGPSYGYTF. DNA of the CDR3: TGTGCCAGCAGCGATAACAGGGGGCCGAGCTATGGCTACACCTTC.

The chain uses TRBV27 and TRBJ2-4; 8 bases map to TRBD1. J gave up 3 bases and V 9 bases, and 16 bases lay outside the gene matches. The CDR3 is made up of 17 amino acids. Germline CDR1 is MNHEY and CDR2 is SMNVEV (reference sequence). The CDR3 reads CARTRSMTGVGKNIQYF. Here the CDR3 DNA reads TGTGCCAGAACCCGTAGCATGACAGGGGTGGGCAAAAACATTCAGTACTTC.

The rearrangement uses TRBV5-1 and TRBJ1-3, with TRBD1 as a possible D gene (6 bases). The germline V gene encodes CDR1 SGHRS and CDR2 YFSETQ. Deletions cut 4 bases from V and 2 bases from J, with 13 bases between. This CDR3 has 15 residues. CDR3 DNA sequence: TGCGCCAGCAGCCCGGAGGGGGGCCCTGGAAACACCATATATTTT. Translating it yields CASSPEGGPGNTIYF.

On this clone itself: This sample includes further DNA sequences coding for the same CDR3. This chain connects TRBV18 to TRBJ2-3; D ambiguous. The CDR3 has 12 residues. CDR1 KGHSH and CDR2 LQKENI come from the germline V gene. V was trimmed by 0 bases and J by 4 bases, leaving 2 bases between them. The CDR3 spells CASSPPADTQYF. The CDR3 bases are TGTGCCAGCTCACCACCGGCAGATACGCAGTATTTT.

The chain is built from TRBV27 and TRBJ2-7; D not certain. Trimming stripped 6 bases from V and 2 bases from J, with 11 bases between. The germline CDR1 and CDR2 sequences are MNHEY and SMNVEV (reference sequence). CDR3 length equals 13 residues. The CDR3 is CASRPLVAYEQYF. The DNA for the CDR3 is TGTGCCAGCAGACCCTTAGTAGCCTACGAGCAGTACTTC.

This clone was found a few times. This chain uses TRBV29-1 with TRBJ1-2; no reliable D call. Germline-derived CDR1 and CDR2 are SQVTM and ANQGSEA. Trimming pared 7 bases from V and 8 bases from J, leaving 14 bases between. The CDR3 loop spans 11 amino acids. DNA for the CDR3: TGCAGCGGGCAAGGACTGAGCGGCTACACCTTC. It specifies CSGQGLSGYTF.

The chain couples TRBV5-8 to TRBJ1-1, with a weak D call TRBD1 (5 bases). The CDR3 is 15 amino acids. Germline V gene data show CDR1 as SGHTS and CDR2 as YDEGEE. The V gene lost 3 bases and the J gene lost 0 bases, with 12 bases spanning the gap. In nucleotides, the CDR3 is TGTGCCAGCAGCTGGGGGGGGACGGTGAACACTGAAGCTTTCTTT. This codes for CASSWGGTVNTEAFF.

The chain joins TRBV27 to TRBJ1-1; D call uncertain. Germline CDR1 is MNHEY and CDR2 is SMNVEV (reference sequence). Trimming left V 3 bases short and J 1 base short, with 9 bases between. The CDR3 runs to 14 residues. The CDR3 bases are TGTGCCAGCAGTTTCATACCAGGGAACACTGAAGCTTTCTTT. This codes for CASSFIPGNTEAFF.

The rearrangement uses TRBV6-5 and TRBJ2-1; D is possibly TRBD1 or TRBD2 (5 bases each). Germline CDR1 MNHEY, CDR2 SVGAGI. The CDR3 extends over 12 amino acids. V dropped 8 bases and J dropped 10 bases, with 15 bases sitting between them. The CDR3 protein is CASRDGAGEQFF. DNA of the CDR3: TGTGCCAGCCGGGACGGTGCAGGCGAGCAGTTCTTC.

This chain uses TRBV27 with TRBJ1-1, with D unresolved. The CDR3 contains 11 residues. V lost 5 bases and J 4 bases, leaving 5 bases between the germline ends. The germline CDR1 and CDR2 sequences are MNHEY and SMNVEV (reference sequence). CDR3 coding DNA: TGTGCCAGCAGTACGGGCACTGAAGCTTTCTTT. It yields the protein CASSTGTEAFF.

This clone was counted only a few times. The chain joins TRBV6-6 to TRBJ2-7, with D unclear. V was pared by 1 base and J by 5 bases, with 3 bases between. The CDR3 is made up of 11 amino acids. CDR1 is MNHNY, CDR2 SVGAGI, per germline (reference sequence). The CDR3 region is CASSYWDEQYF. The CDR3, as DNA: TGTGCCAGCAGTTACTGGGACGAGCAGTACTTC.

This clone came up once. This sequence joins TRBV27 and TRBJ2-1, with 11 bases fitting TRBD2. J lost 4 bases, V lost 3 bases, and 11 bases had no gene match. Germline values: CDR1 MNHEY, CDR2 SMNVEV (reference sequence). The CDR3 sequence is 18 residues long. As DNA, the CDR3 is TGTGCCAGCAGTTTGTTGGGATTTAGCGGGGGGGCGTACAATGAGCAGTTCTTC. Protein product: CASSLLGFSGGAYNEQFF.

The chain is built from TRBV7-9 and TRBJ2-1, with D possibly being TRBD1 (5 bases). V dropped 1 base and J dropped 8 bases, with 9 bases sitting between them. The germline V gene encodes CDR1 SEHNR and CDR2 FQNEAQ (reference sequence). CDR3 length: 13 amino acids. The chain's CDR3 is CASSLGLGDEQFF. CDR3 DNA: TGTGCCAGCAGCTTAGGTTTAGGGGATGAGCAGTTCTTC.

This clone occurred once. The V gene is TRBV5-4, the J gene TRBJ2-5; either TRBD1 or TRBD2 may supply D (5 bases each). Germline CDR1 SGHNT, CDR2 YYREEE (reference sequence). The CDR3 loop spans 14 amino acids. Trimming left V 1 base short and J 4 bases short, with 11 bases between. The CDR3 DNA sequence: TGTGCCAGCAGCTTGAGGGGAGAACTAGAGACCCAGTACTTC. Translated, it gives CASSLRGELETQYF. Using reference TRBV5-4 and TRBJ2-5 for the parts outside the CDR3, the full variable domain is ETGVTQSPTHLIKTRGQQVTLRCSSQSGHNTVSWYQQALGQGPQFIFQYYREEENGRGNFPPRFSGLQFPNYSSELNVNALELDDSALYLCASSLRGELETQYFGPGTRLLVL.

This chain links TRBV27 with TRBJ2-3; 9 positions agree with TRBD1. Germline CDR1 MNHEY, CDR2 SMNVEV (reference sequence). The CDR3 is 18 amino acids. The trim removed 2 bases at V and 5 bases at J, leaving 14 bases unmatched. This CDR3 reads CASSLAWGTGGGVDTQYF. The CDR3 DNA sequence: TGTGCCAGCAGTTTAGCGTGGGGAACAGGGGGCGGCGTAGATACGCAGTATTTT.

This clone was observed a handful of times. V gene TRBV9 combines with J gene TRBJ1-3; D is undetermined. Germline V lookup: CDR1 SGDLS, CDR2 YYNGEE. V shed 5 bases and J shed 0 bases, with 6 bases lying between them. The CDR3 is 13 residues long. CDR3 nucleotides: TGTGCCAGCAGACAGAGCTCTGGAAACACCATATATTTT. Amino acid sequence: CASRQSSGNTIYF.

The V and J genes are TRBV5-1 and TRBJ2-6; D not resolved. V was pared by 4 bases and J by 0 bases, with 5 bases between. This CDR3 has 14 amino acids. Germline CDR1 and CDR2: SGHRS and YFSETQ. This chain's CDR3 is CASSPDSGANVLTF. In DNA, the CDR3 is TGCGCCAGCAGCCCCGACTCTGGGGCCAACGTCCTGACTTTC.

The V call is TRBV28, the J call TRBJ2-2; perhaps TRBD1 as D (6 bases). The CDR3 runs 14 residues. Trimming took 6 bases from V and 1 from J, leaving 9 bases between them. Germline V gene data show CDR1 as MDHEN and CDR2 as SYDVKM. The CDR3 DNA follows: TGTGCCAGCAGAGAAGGGGGGAACACCGGGGAGCTGTTTTTT. Residues: CASREGGNTGELFF.

The V and J genes are TRBV2 and TRBJ1-5; possible D gene TRBD1, 5 bases. The CDR3 covers 15 residues. Trimming pared 9 bases from V and 0 bases from J, leaving 15 bases between. The V gene's germline CDR1 is SNHLY and CDR2 FYNNEI. The CDR3 nucleotides are TGTGCCAGTACCTTCAGGGAGTCTAGCAATCAGCCCCAGCATTTT. This gives the protein CASTFRESSNQPQHF. Combining the CDR3 with reference TRBV2 and TRBJ1-5 gives the whole variable domain EPEVTQTPSHQVTQMGQEVILRCVPISNHLYFYWYRQILGQKVEFLVSFYNNEISEKSEIFDDQFSVERPDGSNFTLKIRSTKLEDSAMYFCASTFRESSNQPQHFGDGTRLSIL.

This clone was picked up a small number of times. The J gene is TRBJ2-7, the V gene TRBV10-1; maybe TRBD2 (5 bases). Germline assignment: CDR1 WNHNN and CDR2 SYGVQD (reference sequence). The V gene lost 7 bases and the J gene lost 2 bases, with 9 bases spanning the gap. This CDR3 is 12 amino acids long. The CDR3 DNA reads TGCGCCAGCACGTTGAGGGCCTACGAGCAGTACTTC. It encodes CASTLRAYEQYF.

The chain has TRBV18 and TRBJ1-1, with D possibly being TRBD1 (6 bases). The CDR3 runs to 14 residues. With 1 base removed from V and 1 base from J, the gap between germline ends came to 7 bases. Germline V gene lookup returns CDR1 KGHSH and CDR2 LQKENI. The CDR3 coding sequence is TGTGCCAGCTCACCACGACAGGAGAACACTGAAGCTTTCTTT. Amino acids: CASSPRQENTEAFF.

CDR3 nucleotide sequence: TGTGCCAGTAGTATTTCAGAGGCCAACGTCCTGACTTTC. It translates to CASSISEANVLTF. The chain recombines TRBV19 with TRBJ2-6, with D uncertain. Germline CDR1 is LNHDA and CDR2 is SQIVND (reference sequence). Trimming took off 3 bases at V and 6 bases at J, with 6 bases between the two ends. The CDR3 extends over 13 amino acids.

The genes are TRBV9 and TRBJ2-7, with D uncertain. Germline V lookup: CDR1 SGDLS, CDR2 YYNGEE. Trimming removed 3 bases at V and 1 base at J, with 11 bases between. The CDR3 extends over 14 amino acids. The CDR3: CASSANLGSYEQYF. Written as DNA, the CDR3 is TGTGCCAGCAGCGCCAACCTAGGTTCCTACGAGCAGTACTTC.